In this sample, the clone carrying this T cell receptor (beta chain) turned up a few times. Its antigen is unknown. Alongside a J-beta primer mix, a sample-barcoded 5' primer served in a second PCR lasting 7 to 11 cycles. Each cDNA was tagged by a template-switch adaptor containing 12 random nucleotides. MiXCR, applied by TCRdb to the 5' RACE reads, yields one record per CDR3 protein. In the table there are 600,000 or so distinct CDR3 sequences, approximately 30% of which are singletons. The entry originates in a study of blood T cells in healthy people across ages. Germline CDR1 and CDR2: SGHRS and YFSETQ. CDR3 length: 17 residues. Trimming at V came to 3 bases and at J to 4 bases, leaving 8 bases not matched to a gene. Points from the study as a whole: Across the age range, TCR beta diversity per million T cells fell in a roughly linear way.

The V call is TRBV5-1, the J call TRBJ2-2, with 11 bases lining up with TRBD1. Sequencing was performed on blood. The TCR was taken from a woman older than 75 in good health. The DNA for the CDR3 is TGCGCCAGCAGCTCCGGACAGGGGGCGACCAGCACCGGGGAGCTGTTTTTT. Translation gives CASSSGQGATSTGELFF.